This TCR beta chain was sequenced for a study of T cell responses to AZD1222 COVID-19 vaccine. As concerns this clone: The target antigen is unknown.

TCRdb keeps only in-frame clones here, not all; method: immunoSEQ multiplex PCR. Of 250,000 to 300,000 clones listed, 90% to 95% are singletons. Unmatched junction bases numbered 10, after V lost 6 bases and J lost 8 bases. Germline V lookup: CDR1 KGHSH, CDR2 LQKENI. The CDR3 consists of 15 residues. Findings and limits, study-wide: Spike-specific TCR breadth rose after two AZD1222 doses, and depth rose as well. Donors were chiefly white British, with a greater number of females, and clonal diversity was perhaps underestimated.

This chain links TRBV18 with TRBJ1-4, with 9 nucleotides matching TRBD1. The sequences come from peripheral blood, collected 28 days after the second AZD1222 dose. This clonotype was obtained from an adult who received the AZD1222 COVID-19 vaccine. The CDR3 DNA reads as TGTGCCAGCTCCCCTCCGGGACAGGGAGGAGAAAAACTGTTTTTT. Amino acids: CASSPPGQGGEKLFF. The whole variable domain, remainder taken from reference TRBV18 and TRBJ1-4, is NAGVMQNPRHLVRRRGQEARLRCSPMKGHSHVYWYRQLPEEGLKFMVYLQKENIIDESGMPKERFSAEFPKEGPSILRIQQVVRGDSAAYFCASSPPGQGGEKLFFGSGTQLSVL.